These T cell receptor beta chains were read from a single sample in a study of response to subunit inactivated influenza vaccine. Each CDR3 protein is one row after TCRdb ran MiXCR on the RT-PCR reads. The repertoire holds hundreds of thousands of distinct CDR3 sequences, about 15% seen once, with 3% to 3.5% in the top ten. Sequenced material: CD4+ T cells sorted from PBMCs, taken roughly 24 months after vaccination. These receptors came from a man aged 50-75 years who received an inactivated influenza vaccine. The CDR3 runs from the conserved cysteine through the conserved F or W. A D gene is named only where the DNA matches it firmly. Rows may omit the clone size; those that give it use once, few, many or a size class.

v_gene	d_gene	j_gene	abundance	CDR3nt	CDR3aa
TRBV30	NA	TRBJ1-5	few	TGTGCCTGGAGTGGGGGGGACGGACAGCCCCAGCATTTT	CAWSGGDGQPQHF
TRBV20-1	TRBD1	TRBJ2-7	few	TGCAGTGCTAGAGGTCCGGGACAGATATCCTACGAGCAGTACTTC	CSARGPGQISYEQYF
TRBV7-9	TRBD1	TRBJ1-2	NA	TGTGCCAGCAGCGCCGACAGGGCCAAACGTGGCTATGGCTACACCTTC	CASSADRAKRGYGYTF
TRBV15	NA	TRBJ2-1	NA	TGTGCCACCAGCAGAGAAAGGACTTTCAATGAGCAGTTCTTC	CATSRERTFNEQFF
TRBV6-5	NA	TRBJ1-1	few	TGTGCCAGCAGTTATGGGCAGCAGAACACTGAAGCTTTCTTT	CASSYGQQNTEAFF
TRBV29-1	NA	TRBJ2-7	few	TGCAGCGATGGGGTGGCGGGTAACGAGCAGTACTTC	CSDGVAGNEQYF
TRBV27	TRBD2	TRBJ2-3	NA	TGTGCCACCGGGGATAGCGGGGGGGCACCAGATACGCAGTATTTT	CATGDSGGAPDTQYF
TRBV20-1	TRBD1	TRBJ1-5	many	TGCAGTGCTAGCCCCGCGACAGGGAAGAGTCAGCCCCAGCATTTT	CSASPATGKSQPQHF
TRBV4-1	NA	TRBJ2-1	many	TGCGCCAGCAGCCAACTCGACAGATTCAATGAGCAGTTCTTC	CASSQLDRFNEQFF
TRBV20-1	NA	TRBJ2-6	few	TGCAGTGCTAGAGAGGGAAACTCTGGGGCCAACGTCCTGACTTTC	CSAREGNSGANVLTF
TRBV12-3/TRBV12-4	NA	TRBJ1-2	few	TGTGCCAGCAGTTTAAACAGGGTCTATGGCTACACCTTC	CASSLNRVYGYTF
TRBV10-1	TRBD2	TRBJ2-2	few	TGCGCCAGCAGAAGTAGCGGGGGACCCGGGGAGCTGTTTTTT	CASRSSGGPGELFF
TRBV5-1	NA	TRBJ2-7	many	TGCGCCAGCAGCTTGGTGACTAGTGCTTACGAGCAGTACTTC	CASSLVTSAYEQYF
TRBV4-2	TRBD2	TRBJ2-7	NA	TGTGCCAGCAGCAAAACCGGGACAGGGAGTTTCACTAGCGGGAGCCTTTTCTACGAGCAGTACTTC	CASSKTGTGSFTSGSLFYEQYF
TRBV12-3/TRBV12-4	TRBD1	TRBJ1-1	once	TGTGCCAGCAGCCTCCGGGACAGGGGGCGTCAGGTCACTGAAGCTTTCTTT	CASSLRDRGRQVTEAFF
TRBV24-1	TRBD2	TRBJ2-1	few	TGTGCCACCAGTGATAATGCGGGAGGGCCCAATGAGCAGTTCTTC	CATSDNAGGPNEQFF
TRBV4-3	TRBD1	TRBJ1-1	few	TGCGCCAGCAGCCGAGCACAGGGGGTGAACACTGAAGCTTTCTTT	CASSRAQGVNTEAFF
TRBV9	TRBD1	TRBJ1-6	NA	TGTGCCAGCAGCACGGAAACAGGGGCCGATTCACCCCTCCACTTT	CASSTETGADSPLHF